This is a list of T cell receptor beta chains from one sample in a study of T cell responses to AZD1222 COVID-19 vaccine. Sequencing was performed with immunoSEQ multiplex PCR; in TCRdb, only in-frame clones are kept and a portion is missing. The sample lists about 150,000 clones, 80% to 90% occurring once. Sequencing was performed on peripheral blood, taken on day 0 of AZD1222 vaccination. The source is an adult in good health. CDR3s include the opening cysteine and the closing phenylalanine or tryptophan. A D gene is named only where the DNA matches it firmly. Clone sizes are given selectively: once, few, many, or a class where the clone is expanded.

CDR3aa: CASSLYSGRDSPLHF
CDR3nt: TGTGCCAGCAGCTTGTATTCCGGGAGGGATTCACCCCTCCACTTT
v_gene: TRBV5-4
abundance: -
d_gene: -
j_gene: TRBJ1-6
len: 15

CDR3aa: CAIKDRGDGELFF
CDR3nt: TGTGCCATCAAGGACAGGGGCGACGGGGAGCTGTTTTTT
v_gene: TRBV10-3
abundance: -
d_gene: TRBD1
j_gene: TRBJ2-2
len: 13

CDR3aa: CASSFPGSYEQYF
CDR3nt: TGTGCCAGCAGTTTCCCAGGCTCCTACGAGCAGTACTTC
v_gene: TRBV6-2/TRBV6-3
abundance: -
d_gene: -
j_gene: TRBJ2-7
len: 13

CDR3aa: CASSGGEWGTDTQYF
CDR3nt: TGTGCCAGCAGTGGTGGCGAGTGGGGCACAGATACGCAGTATTTT
v_gene: TRBV7-2
abundance: -
d_gene: -
j_gene: TRBJ2-3
len: 15

CDR3aa: CASSLLAGGADEQFF
CDR3nt: TGTGCCAGCAGCTTACTTGCGGGAGGAGCAGATGAGCAGTTCTTC
v_gene: TRBV7-3
abundance: -
d_gene: TRBD2
j_gene: TRBJ2-1
len: 15

CDR3aa: CASTPPATPDRQYF
CDR3nt: TGTGCCAGCACCCCCCCGGCGACACCAGACAGGCAGTACTTC
v_gene: TRBV7-9
abundance: -
d_gene: -
j_gene: TRBJ2-7
len: 14

CDR3aa: CATSRDRGVAPLHF
CDR3nt: TGTGCCACCAGCAGAGATCGGGGGGTTGCACCCCTCCACTTT
v_gene: TRBV15
abundance: many
d_gene: -
j_gene: TRBJ1-6
len: 14

CDR3aa: CASLEGTPNYGYTF
CDR3nt: TGTGCCAGCTTAGAGGGGACACCCAACTATGGCTACACCTTC
v_gene: TRBV28
abundance: -
d_gene: -
j_gene: TRBJ1-2
len: 14

CDR3aa: CASSLNRVRNGELFF
CDR3nt: TGTGCCAGCAGCTTAAACAGGGTTAGAAACGGGGAGCTGTTTTTT
v_gene: TRBV7-2
abundance: -
d_gene: -
j_gene: TRBJ2-2
len: 15

CDR3aa: CASSLAVGKNTEAFF
CDR3nt: TGTGCCAGCAGCTTAGCGGTGGGGAAGAACACTGAAGCTTTCTTT
v_gene: TRBV7-6
abundance: -
d_gene: -
j_gene: TRBJ1-1
len: 15

CDR3aa: CASGLGLVADTQYF
CDR3nt: TGTGCTAGTGGTTTGGGGCTAGTTGCAGATACGCAGTATTTT
v_gene: TRBV12-5
abundance: many
d_gene: -
j_gene: TRBJ2-3
len: 14

CDR3aa: CASSPVAARGYTF
CDR3nt: TGTGCCAGCTCACCCGTGGCCGCCCGGGGCTACACCTTC
v_gene: TRBV18
abundance: -
d_gene: -
j_gene: TRBJ1-2
len: 13

CDR3aa: CASTLFSAANTEAFF
CDR3nt: TGTGCCAGCACCCTATTCTCGGCCGCGAACACTGAAGCTTTCTTT
v_gene: TRBV7-2
abundance: -
d_gene: -
j_gene: TRBJ1-1
len: 15

CDR3aa: CASSPHKGYEQYF
CDR3nt: TGTGCCAGCAGCCCTCACAAAGGATACGAGCAGTACTTC
v_gene: TRBV9
abundance: -
d_gene: -
j_gene: TRBJ2-7
len: 13

CDR3aa: CASSLSTGQLRTQYF
CDR3nt: TGCGCCAGCAGCTTGAGTACGGGACAGTTAAGGACCCAGTACTTC
v_gene: TRBV5-1
abundance: -
d_gene: TRBD1
j_gene: TRBJ2-5
len: 15

CDR3aa: CASCSTDTQYF
CDR3nt: TGTGCCAGCTGTAGCACAGATACGCAGTATTTT
v_gene: TRBV12-3/TRBV12-4
abundance: -
d_gene: -
j_gene: TRBJ2-3
len: 11

CDR3aa: CASSQTRSTGKGNEQFF
CDR3nt: TGTGCCAGCAGCCAGACCCGCTCGACAGGGAAAGGAAATGAGCAGTTCTTC
v_gene: TRBV14
abundance: once
d_gene: TRBD1
j_gene: TRBJ2-1
len: 17

CDR3aa: CAISPTSANEQFF
CDR3nt: TGTGCCATCAGTCCGACTAGTGCCAATGAGCAGTTCTTC
v_gene: TRBV10-3
abundance: -
d_gene: -
j_gene: TRBJ2-1
len: 13

CDR3aa: CASSHSGWGTEAFF
CDR3nt: TGTGCCAGCAGTCACAGCGGTTGGGGCACTGAAGCTTTCTTT
v_gene: TRBV7-2
abundance: -
d_gene: -
j_gene: TRBJ1-1
len: 14

CDR3aa: CASTSWGYGYTF
CDR3nt: TGTGCCAGTACCTCGTGGGGGTATGGCTACACCTTC
v_gene: TRBV19
abundance: -
d_gene: -
j_gene: TRBJ1-2
len: 12

CDR3aa: CASSATGTTTYNEQFF
CDR3nt: TGCGCCAGCAGCGCAACCGGGACAACAACCTACAATGAGCAGTTCTTC
v_gene: TRBV5-1
abundance: many
d_gene: -
j_gene: TRBJ2-1
len: 16

CDR3aa: CSVRQAHNQPQHF
CDR3nt: TGCAGCGTGCGACAGGCGCACAATCAGCCCCAGCATTTT
v_gene: TRBV29-1
abundance: few
d_gene: -
j_gene: TRBJ1-5
len: 13

CDR3aa: CASSLSAQGEAFF
CDR3nt: TGTGCCAGCAGCCTCTCGGCGCAGGGTGAAGCTTTCTTT
v_gene: TRBV7-9
abundance: -
d_gene: -
j_gene: TRBJ1-1
len: 13

CDR3aa: CASSEAPFIPDSPYGYTF
CDR3nt: TGTGCCAGCAGTGAAGCGCCTTTTATCCCAGACTCCCCCTATGGCTACACCTTC
v_gene: TRBV6-1
abundance: -
d_gene: -
j_gene: TRBJ1-2
len: 18

CDR3aa: CATSLVSGDYYEQYF
CDR3nt: TGTGCCACCAGTCTAGTAAGCGGAGATTACTACGAGCAGTACTTC
v_gene: TRBV7-2
abundance: -
d_gene: -
j_gene: TRBJ2-7
len: 15

CDR3aa: CSVDSSTDTQYF
CDR3nt: TGCAGCGTTGATAGCAGCACAGATACGCAGTATTTT
v_gene: TRBV29-1
abundance: -
d_gene: -
j_gene: TRBJ2-3
len: 12

CDR3aa: CASSYGPNIQYF
CDR3nt: TGTGCCAGCAGTTACGGTCCCAACATTCAGTACTTC
v_gene: TRBV6-2/TRBV6-3
abundance: -
d_gene: -
j_gene: TRBJ2-4
len: 12

CDR3aa: CASSSTGGGTDTQYF
CDR3nt: TGTGCCAGCAGCTCCACAGGGGGCGGCACAGATACGCAGTATTTT
v_gene: TRBV9
abundance: -
d_gene: TRBD1
j_gene: TRBJ2-3
len: 15

CDR3aa: CASSGPSGSGNEQFF
CDR3nt: TGTGCCAGCAGCGGACCCAGCGGGAGTGGGAATGAGCAGTTCTTC
v_gene: TRBV9
abundance: -
d_gene: TRBD2
j_gene: TRBJ2-1
len: 15

CDR3aa: CASSPPQQETQYF
CDR3nt: TGTGCCAGCTCACCACCTCAACAAGAGACCCAGTACTTC
v_gene: TRBV18
abundance: -
d_gene: -
j_gene: TRBJ2-5
len: 13

CDR3aa: CASSPTSSTDTQYF
CDR3nt: TGTGCCAGCAGCCCTACTAGCAGCACAGATACGCAGTATTTT
v_gene: TRBV5-4
abundance: -
d_gene: -
j_gene: TRBJ2-3
len: 14

CDR3aa: CASSYSPGRITDTQYF
CDR3nt: TGTGCCAGCAGTTACTCCCCCGGACGTATCACAGATACGCAGTATTTT
v_gene: TRBV6-5
abundance: -
d_gene: -
j_gene: TRBJ2-3
len: 16

CDR3aa: CATSRVWGGSYNEQFF
CDR3nt: TGTGCCACCAGCAGAGTGTGGGGAGGCTCCTACAATGAGCAGTTCTTC
v_gene: TRBV15
abundance: -
d_gene: -
j_gene: TRBJ2-1
len: 16

CDR3aa: CASSLVRQGLGYGYTF
CDR3nt: TGTGCCAGCAGCTTAGTGCGGCAGGGGCTTGGATATGGCTACACCTTC
v_gene: TRBV7-8
abundance: -
d_gene: -
j_gene: TRBJ1-2
len: 16

CDR3aa: CASRLDRSSYNSPLHF
CDR3nt: TGTGCCAGCAGATTGGACAGGAGCTCCTATAATTCACCCCTCCACTTT
v_gene: TRBV7-9
abundance: -
d_gene: TRBD1
j_gene: TRBJ1-6
len: 16

CDR3aa: CASRPSGQGYNEQFF
CDR3nt: TGTGCCAGTAGGCCCTCGGGACAGGGATACAATGAGCAGTTCTTC
v_gene: TRBV19
abundance: -
d_gene: TRBD1
j_gene: TRBJ2-1
len: 15

CDR3aa: CASSQALSGFNTGELFF
CDR3nt: TGTGCCAGCAGCCAAGCACTTTCAGGGTTCAACACCGGGGAGCTGTTTTTT
v_gene: TRBV3-1/TRBV3-2
abundance: -
d_gene: -
j_gene: TRBJ2-2
len: 17

CDR3aa: CASSLVSAFF
CDR3nt: TGTGCCAGCAGTTTGGTTTCAGCTTTCTTT
v_gene: TRBV12-3/TRBV12-4
abundance: -
d_gene: -
j_gene: TRBJ1-1
len: 10

CDR3aa: CASRGSGYGYTF
CDR3nt: TGTGCCAGCAGGGGATCGGGCTATGGCTACACCTTC
v_gene: TRBV27
abundance: -
d_gene: -
j_gene: TRBJ1-2
len: 12

CDR3aa: CASSLLGAQGHEQFF
CDR3nt: TGCGCCAGCAGCCTTCTGGGGGCGCAGGGCCATGAGCAGTTCTTC
v_gene: TRBV5-1
abundance: -
d_gene: -
j_gene: TRBJ2-1
len: 15

CDR3aa: CASSFNGQETQYF
CDR3nt: TGTGCCAGCAGCTTTAACGGCCAAGAGACCCAGTACTTC
v_gene: TRBV11-2
abundance: -
d_gene: -
j_gene: TRBJ2-5
len: 13

CDR3aa: CASRGGGAHNEKLFF
CDR3nt: TGTGCCAGCCGCGGCGGGGGGGCCCATAATGAAAAACTGTTTTTT
v_gene: TRBV11-2
abundance: -
d_gene: -
j_gene: TRBJ1-4
len: 15

CDR3aa: CASTSLAGANNEQFF
CDR3nt: TGTGCCAGCACCTCACTAGCGGGAGCCAACAATGAGCAGTTCTTC
v_gene: TRBV11-2
abundance: -
d_gene: TRBD2
j_gene: TRBJ2-1
len: 15

CDR3aa: CASSFGSRATNEKLFF
CDR3nt: TGTGCCAGCAGCTTTGGGTCCCGGGCAACTAATGAAAAACTGTTTTTT
v_gene: TRBV11-2
abundance: -
d_gene: -
j_gene: TRBJ1-4
len: 16

CDR3aa: CASSLGMGPRDIQYF
CDR3nt: TGTGCCAGCAGCTTAGGGATGGGTCCCAGGGACATTCAGTACTTC
v_gene: TRBV7-9
abundance: -
d_gene: -
j_gene: TRBJ2-4
len: 15

CDR3aa: CASSLSIPGGTGGFDGYTF
CDR3nt: TGTGCCAGCAGTTTATCTATACCCGGAGGGACAGGGGGCTTTGATGGCTACACCTTC
v_gene: TRBV27
abundance: -
d_gene: TRBD1
j_gene: TRBJ1-2
len: 19

CDR3aa: CASSPRTGEKLFF
CDR3nt: TGTGCCAGCAGCCCACGGACGGGTGAAAAACTGTTTTTT
v_gene: TRBV7-9
abundance: -
d_gene: -
j_gene: TRBJ1-4
len: 13

CDR3aa: CASSEGTSGSPRDF
CDR3nt: TGCGCCAGCAGTGAAGGGACTAGCGGGAGCCCCCGGGACTTC
v_gene: TRBV10-1
abundance: -
d_gene: TRBD2
j_gene: TRBJ2-7
len: 14

CDR3aa: CASSPQGANTQYF
CDR3nt: TGTGCCAGCAGTCCACAGGGGGCGAATACGCAGTATTTT
v_gene: TRBV27
abundance: -
d_gene: TRBD1
j_gene: TRBJ2-3
len: 13

CDR3aa: CSVQGSGGYTF
CDR3nt: TGCAGTGTACAGGGGAGTGGTGGCTACACCTTC
v_gene: TRBV20-1
abundance: -
d_gene: TRBD1
j_gene: TRBJ1-2
len: 11

CDR3aa: CASSRLADTEAFF
CDR3nt: TGTGCCAGCAGTCGACTCGCCGACACTGAAGCTTTCTTT
v_gene: TRBV6-5
abundance: once
d_gene: -
j_gene: TRBJ1-1
len: 13

CDR3aa: CASSDPQGEAFF
CDR3nt: TGTGCCAGCAGCGATCCACAGGGAGAAGCTTTCTTT
v_gene: TRBV7-3
abundance: -
d_gene: -
j_gene: TRBJ1-1
len: 12

CDR3aa: CASSPRAGLGTDTQYF
CDR3nt: TGTGCCAGCAGCCCGCGAGCGGGATTAGGCACAGATACGCAGTATTTT
v_gene: TRBV5-4
abundance: -
d_gene: TRBD2
j_gene: TRBJ2-3
len: 16

CDR3aa: CAISESKNTEAFF
CDR3nt: TGTGCCATCAGTGAGTCTAAGAACACTGAAGCTTTCTTT
v_gene: TRBV10-3
abundance: -
d_gene: -
j_gene: TRBJ1-1
len: 13

CDR3aa: CASSRGLARSYNEQFF
CDR3nt: TGTGCCAGCAGCCGGGGACTAGCGCGATCCTACAATGAGCAGTTCTTC
v_gene: TRBV7-9
abundance: -
d_gene: TRBD2
j_gene: TRBJ2-1
len: 16

CDR3aa: CASRGTSGSPGELFF
CDR3nt: TGTGCCAGCAGGGGGACTAGCGGGAGTCCCGGGGAGCTGTTTTTT
v_gene: TRBV2
abundance: -
d_gene: TRBD2
j_gene: TRBJ2-2
len: 15

CDR3aa: CASSVQMNTEAFF
CDR3nt: TGTGCCAGCAGCGTACAGATGAACACTGAAGCTTTCTTT
v_gene: TRBV7-3
abundance: -
d_gene: -
j_gene: TRBJ1-1
len: 13

CDR3aa: CATGRKESTDTQYF
CDR3nt: TGTGCCACCGGGCGGAAGGAAAGCACAGATACGCAGTATTTT
v_gene: TRBV25-1
abundance: -
d_gene: -
j_gene: TRBJ2-3
len: 14

CDR3aa: CASGLVDRDSNQPQHF
CDR3nt: TGTGCTAGTGGTTTGGTGGACAGGGATAGCAATCAGCCCCAGCATTTT
v_gene: TRBV12-5
abundance: few
d_gene: TRBD1
j_gene: TRBJ1-5
len: 16